This T cell receptor beta chain came from a study of cytomegalovirus exposure and HLA in healthy donors. 60 Vbeta and 13 Jbeta primers were used in PCR. Method: immunoSEQ multiplex PCR; TCRdb's copy keeps in-frame clones and lacks some. Here the sample spans over 150,000 clones, around 83% being singletons. The CDR3 runs 14 residues. Germline V lookup: CDR1 SGHTA, CDR2 FQGNSA. V gave up 5 bases and J gave up 1 base; unmatched junction bases: 3. The receptor was isolated from a woman in her 50s in good health and CMV-seropositive. The source material was PBMCs. The chain has TRBV7-2 and TRBJ1-1; 8 bases fit TRBD1. CDR3 nucleotide sequence: TGTGCCAGCAGCCGTACAGGGGGGAACACTGAAGCTTTCTTT. It translates to CASSRTGGNTEAFF.